A single sample is the source of the 17 T cell receptor beta chains below, sequenced in a study of blood T cell repertoires in COVID-19 (dated by TCRdb to about 2020). Library creation used the immunoSEQ multiplex PCR assay. TCRdb retrieved this table from immuneACCESS and kept in-frame rearrangements only. Not all clones are present; in checked studies, unresolved V genes account for under half, and no reason is known for the remainder. The sample table records some 100,000 clones; 89% of these occur just once. Jointly, the top ten make up 3% to 3.5% of the sample. What was sequenced was peripheral blood. Receptors originate from a woman in her 70s with acute or convalescent COVID-19.

V and J are TRBV13 and TRBJ1-1; the D gene is possibly TRBD1 (5 bases). Trimming removed 2 bases at V and 4 bases at J, with 17 bases between. Germline loops: CDR1 PRHDT, CDR2 FYEKMQ (reference sequence). The length of the CDR3 is 16 residues. The CDR3 DNA follows: TGTGCCAGCAGCTTAACAGGATTCGGGGGTGTCACTGAAGCTTTCTTT. Amino acid sequence: CASSLTGFGGVTEAFF.

This clone was seen a single time. The gene calls are TRBV11-2 and TRBJ2-7; the D is unclear. V was pared by 0 bases and J by 5 bases, with 5 bases between. CDR1 and CDR2 (germline): SGHAT, FQNNGV. This CDR3 is 12 amino acids long. The CDR3: CASSLDPDEQYV. CDR3 DNA: TGTGCCAGCAGCTTAGATCCAGACGAGCAGTACGTC.

The chain has TRBV5-1 and TRBJ2-1; 10 bases line up with TRBD2. V was pared by 4 bases and J by 8 bases, with 9 bases of the junction left unmatched. The CDR3 extends over 15 amino acids. The germline V gene has CDR1 SGHRS and CDR2 YFSETQ. The CDR3 coding sequence is TGCGCCAGCAGCCCAGGACTAGCGGCTCGCGATGAGCAGTTCTTC. This translates into CASSPGLAARDEQFF.

The chain recombines TRBV19 with TRBJ2-6, with 8 bases matching TRBD1. Losses at the gene ends were 2 bases for V and 0 bases for J; bases not matched to a gene: 9. The CDR3 covers 19 residues. CDR1 is LNHDA and CDR2 is SQIVND in the germline V gene (reference sequence). DNA of the CDR3: TGTGCCAGTAGTATACCTTATGGGACAGGAGGCTCTGGGGCCAACGTCCTGACTTTC. Protein product: CASSIPYGTGGSGANVLTF. Supplemented by reference TRBV19 and TRBJ2-6, the full variable domain reads DGGITQSPKYLFRKEGQNVTLSCEQNLNHDAMYWYRQDPGQGLRLIYYSQIVNDFQKGDIAEGYSVSREKKESFPLTVTSAQKNPTAFYLCASSIPYGTGGSGANVLTFGAGSRLTVL.

The DNA of the CDR3 is TGCGCCAGCAGCCAAGATTGGGAGGGTGTTGGAAACACCATATATTTT. Protein: CASSQDWEGVGNTIYF. The genes are TRBV4-1 and TRBJ1-3, with no clear D. This CDR3 has 16 amino acids. Germline V gene data show CDR1 as MGHRA and CDR2 as YSYEKL. V was shortened by 0 bases and J by 3 bases, with 12 bases between the two germline ends.

The chain carries TRBV2 and TRBJ2-4; 12 bases align to TRBD2. Germline CDR1 and CDR2: SNHLY and FYNNEI. V shed 2 bases, J shed 6 bases, and the junction held 14 bases outside the gene matches. CDR3 length: 19 amino acids. The CDR3 DNA is TGTGCCAGCAGTGAACGGGGGGGTGGACTAGCGGGACGTATAAACATTCAGTACTTC. Translation: CASSERGGGLAGRINIQYF.

This clone was observed a single time. The chain uses TRBV5-1 and TRBJ1-2; TRBD1 matches 7 bases. Germline V gives CDR1 SGHRS, CDR2 YFSETQ. The CDR3 totals 14 residues. V dropped 3 bases and J dropped 2; count of bases not matched to a gene: 4. The CDR3 loop is CASSSWTGNYGYTF. The CDR3 DNA is TGCGCCAGCAGCTCCTGGACAGGAAACTATGGCTACACCTTC.

The chain recombines TRBV5-6 with TRBJ1-5; D may be TRBD1 (6 bases). This CDR3 has 15 residues. Germline CDR1 and CDR2: SGHDT and YYEEEE. The V and J ends lost 1 base and 3 bases respectively, with 11 bases between them. This CDR3 is CASSLLSGVNQPQHF. CDR3 bases: TGTGCCAGCAGCTTGTTATCAGGGGTCAATCAGCCCCAGCATTTT. Full variable domain (remainder filled in from reference TRBV5-6 and TRBJ1-5): DAGVTQSPTHLIKTRGQQVTLRCSPKSGHDTVSWYQQALGQGPQFIFQYYEEEERQRGNFPDRFSGHQFPNYSSELNVNALLLGDSALYLCASSLLSGVNQPQHFGDGTRLSIL.

Here the CDR3 DNA reads TGTGCCAGCAGTGGGCAGAACTATGGCTACACCTTC. Protein: CASSGQNYGYTF. J is TRBJ1-2 and V is TRBV28; D not resolved. The CDR3 sequence is 12 residues long. With 5 bases removed from V and 2 bases from J, the gap between germline ends came to 6 bases. The germline V gene has CDR1 MDHEN and CDR2 SYDVKM.

The gene calls are TRBV19 and TRBJ2-1; D might be TRBD1 (5 bases). Germline V lookup: CDR1 LNHDA, CDR2 SQIVND (reference sequence). The CDR3 has 15 amino acids. V lost 0 bases and J 7 bases, leaving 13 bases between the germline ends. In DNA, the CDR3 is TGTGCCAGTAGTATAGATGCAGCAGGGTCGAATGAGCAGTTCTTC. Translating it yields CASSIDAAGSNEQFF.

This clone was counted a single time. The chain combines TRBV29-1 with TRBJ1-2; 11 positions agree with TRBD1. The germline V gene has CDR1 SQVTM and CDR2 ANQGSEA. The V and J ends lost 0 bases and 4 bases, in that order; junction bases with no gene match: 7. The length of the CDR3 is 16 residues. CDR3 sequence reads: CSVEDRSGTGGYGYTF. DNA for the CDR3: TGCAGCGTTGAAGATCGATCCGGGACAGGGGGCTATGGCTACACCTTC.

This chain uses TRBV28 with TRBJ1-2; D gene unclear. The CDR3 spans 14 residues. Germline-derived CDR1 and CDR2 are MDHEN and SYDVKM. Trimming pared 5 bases from V and 4 bases from J, leaving 14 bases between. CDR3: CASSLAATSYGYTF. The CDR3 DNA sequence: TGTGCCAGCAGTCTCGCCGCAACGAGCTATGGCTACACCTTC.

This chain joins TRBV11-1 and TRBJ1-1; possible D gene TRBD1, 5 bases. The V and J ends lost 6 bases and 3 bases respectively, with 11 bases between them. In germline, CDR1 is SGHAT, CDR2 FQDESV (reference sequence). The CDR3 is 13 residues long. This CDR3 reads CASRIPGHTEAFF. CDR3 DNA sequence: TGTGCCAGCAGGATACCAGGGCACACTGAAGCTTTCTTT.

V gene TRBV5-6 combines with J gene TRBJ2-5; the match to TRBD1 covers 7 bases. V shed 1 base, J shed 0 bases, and the junction held 0 bases outside the gene matches. Looked up from germline, CDR1 is SGHDT and CDR2 is YYEEEE. The CDR3 length is 14 residues. Here the CDR3 DNA reads TGTGCCAGCAGCTTGACAGGGGACCAAGAGACCCAGTACTTC. Protein product: CASSLTGDQETQYF.

This chain links TRBV4-1 with TRBJ2-2; D is unresolved. CDR1 is MGHRA and CDR2 is YSYEKL in the germline V gene. The CDR3 length is 15 residues. V was cut by 0 bases and J by 6 bases, with 11 bases left in between. The CDR3 spells CASSQDWAKAGELFF. The CDR3 coding sequence is TGCGCCAGCAGCCAAGATTGGGCCAAGGCCGGGGAGCTGTTTTTT.

This clone was recorded once. V is TRBV7-6 and J is TRBJ1-1; possible D gene TRBD1, 6 bases. Trimming removed 5 bases at V and 4 bases at J, with 17 bases between. The germline V gene encodes CDR1 SGHVS and CDR2 FNYEAQ. The CDR3 sequence is 15 residues long. CDR3 coding DNA: TGTGCCAGCAGCCCCCAACAGGGCCTGGGCACTGAAGCTTTCTTT. The encoded protein is CASSPQQGLGTEAFF.

This rearrangement joins TRBV28 to TRBJ1-2, with 7 bases identical to TRBD1. Unmatched junction bases numbered 8, after V lost 1 base and J lost 6 bases. CDR1 and CDR2 from the germline V gene are MDHEN and SYDVKM. The CDR3 has 15 residues. CDR3 residues: CASSLYPGQIDGYTF. In DNA form, the CDR3 reads TGTGCCAGCAGTTTATACCCGGGACAGATAGATGGCTACACCTTC.